The 7 T cell receptor beta chains presented below share a single source sample, sequenced in a study of blood T cell repertoires in COVID-19. Some clones are missing from TCRdb's copy, which holds only in-frame ones; the method was immunoSEQ multiplex PCR. The data show around 50,000 clones, roughly 85% seen once. Sample: peripheral blood. The receptors come from a human donor in a cohort sampled during active COVID-19.

The chain recombines TRBV2 with TRBJ2-7, with D perhaps matching TRBD2 (7 bases). V was clipped by 6 bases and J by 2 bases, with 11 bases between them. The germline gives CDR1 SNHLY, CDR2 FYNNEI. CDR3 size: 13 residues. The CDR3 bases are TGTGCCAGCAGCGGGGGGCCTCCCTACGAGCAGTACTTC. Its protein is CASSGGPPYEQYF.

This chain joins TRBV10-3 and TRBJ1-6; D might be TRBD1 (6 bases). Germline V gene data show CDR1 as ENHRY and CDR2 as SYGVKD. Trimming took off 6 bases at V and 6 bases at J, with 12 bases between the two ends. The CDR3 is 14 residues long. The DNA for the CDR3 is TGTGCCATCAGCGTGACAGGATCTAATTCACCCCTCCACTTT. Translating gives CAISVTGSNSPLHF.

CDR3 DNA sequence: TGCGCCAGCAGCTTAGCCCCTAGCGGGGAAGGCCTAATTGAGCAGTTCTTC. Translation: CASSLAPSGEGLIEQFF. The chain combines TRBV5-1 with TRBJ2-1; TRBD2 aligns across 9 bases. V was clipped by 2 bases and J by 9 bases; unmatched bases: 15. Germline lookup yields CDR1 SGHRS and CDR2 YFSETQ. The CDR3 has 17 amino acids. The full variable domain, its missing parts supplied by reference TRBV5-1 and TRBJ2-1, is KAGVTQTPRYLIKTRGQQVTLSCSPISGHRSVSWYQQTPGQGLQFLFEYFSETQRNKGNFPGRFSGRQFSNSRSEMNVSTLELGDSALYLCASSLAPSGEGLIEQFFGPGTRLTVL.

The chain has TRBV2 and TRBJ1-5; D is perhaps TRBD1 (5 bases). The CDR3 is 14 amino acids. Germline V gives CDR1 SNHLY, CDR2 FYNNEI. V shed 4 bases and J shed 1 base, with 8 bases lying between them. Here the CDR3 reads CASSGQSSNQPQHF. CDR3 DNA sequence: TGTGCCAGCAGTGGACAGTCAAGCAATCAGCCCCAGCATTTT.

This chain connects TRBV6-6 to TRBJ1-6; D ambiguous. The length of the CDR3 is 12 residues. Germline V CDR1 and CDR2: MNHNY, SVGAGI (reference sequence). V lost 4 bases and J 8 bases, leaving 6 bases between the germline ends. CDR3 in DNA: TGTGCCAGCAGTTCCTCCGATTCACCCCTCCACTTT. Translating gives CASSSSDSPLHF.

This chain links TRBV6-6 with TRBJ1-3; TRBD1 matches 10 bases. V dropped 2 bases and J dropped 4; count of bases not matched to a gene: 5. The CDR3 sequence is 16 residues long. The germline V gene encodes CDR1 MNHNY and CDR2 SVGAGI (reference sequence). Here the CDR3 DNA reads TGTGCCAGCAGTTACAAGGACAGGGGGAACGGAAACACCATATATTTT. It codes for CASSYKDRGNGNTIYF.

The chain joins TRBV7-2 to TRBJ1-2; maybe TRBD1 (6 bases). Germline CDR1 is SGHTA and CDR2 is FQGNSA. CDR3 size: 16 residues. V gave up 1 base and J gave up 1 base, with 13 bases separating them. CDR3 sequence (DNA): TGTGCCAGCAGCTTAGATGTGGGGGCGCGTAACTATGGCTACACCTTC. It specifies CASSLDVGARNYGYTF.